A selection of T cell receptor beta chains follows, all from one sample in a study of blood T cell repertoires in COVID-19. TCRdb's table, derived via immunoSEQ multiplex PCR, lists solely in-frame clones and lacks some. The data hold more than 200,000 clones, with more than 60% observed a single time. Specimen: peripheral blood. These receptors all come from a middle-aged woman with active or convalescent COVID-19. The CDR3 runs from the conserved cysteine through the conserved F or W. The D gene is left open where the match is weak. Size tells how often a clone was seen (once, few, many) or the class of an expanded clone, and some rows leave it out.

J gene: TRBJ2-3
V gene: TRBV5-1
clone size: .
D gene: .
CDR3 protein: CASSLTGDTQYF
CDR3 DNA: TGCGCCAGCAGCCTAACCGGGGATACGCAGTATTTT

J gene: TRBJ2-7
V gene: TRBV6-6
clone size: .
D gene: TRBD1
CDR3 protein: CASSYVDRGGYEQYF
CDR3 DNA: TGTGCCAGCAGTTACGTAGACAGGGGCGGCTACGAGCAGTACTTC

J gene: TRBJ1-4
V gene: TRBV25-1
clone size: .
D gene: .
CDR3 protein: CASTHQLGQGYEKLFF
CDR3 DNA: TGTGCCAGCACCCACCAATTGGGACAAGGCTATGAAAAACTGTTTTTT

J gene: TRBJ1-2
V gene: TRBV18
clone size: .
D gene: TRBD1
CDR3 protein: CASSTKQGASYGYTF
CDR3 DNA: TGTGCCAGCTCAACCAAACAGGGGGCGAGCTATGGCTACACCTTC

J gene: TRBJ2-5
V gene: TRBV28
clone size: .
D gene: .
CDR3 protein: CASRPPEETQYF
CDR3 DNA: TGTGCCAGCAGGCCCCCCGAGGAGACCCAGTACTTC

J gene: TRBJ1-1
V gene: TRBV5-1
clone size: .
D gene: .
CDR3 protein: CASSLVWDSRGTEAFF
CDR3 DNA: TGCGCCAGCAGCTTGGTCTGGGACTCCCGAGGCACTGAAGCTTTCTTT

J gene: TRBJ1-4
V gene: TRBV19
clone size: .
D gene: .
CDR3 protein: CASHTGNEKLFF
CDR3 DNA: TGTGCCAGCCACACAGGGAATGAAAAACTGTTTTTT

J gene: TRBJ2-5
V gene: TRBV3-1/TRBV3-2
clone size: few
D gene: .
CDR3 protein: CASSQGTQGIQETQYF
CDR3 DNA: TGTGCCAGCAGCCAAGGGACCCAGGGGATCCAAGAGACCCAGTACTTC

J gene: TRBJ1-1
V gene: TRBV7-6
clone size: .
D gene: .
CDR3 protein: CASSPARNEYTEAFF
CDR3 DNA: TGTGCCAGCAGCCCTGCCAGGAATGAGTACACTGAAGCTTTCTTT

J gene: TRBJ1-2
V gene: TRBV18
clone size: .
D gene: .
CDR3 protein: CASSPILQLTIGGLNYGYTF
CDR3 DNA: TGTGCCAGCTCACCAATCCTCCAGCTTACCATCGGGGGTTTAAACTATGGCTACACCTTC

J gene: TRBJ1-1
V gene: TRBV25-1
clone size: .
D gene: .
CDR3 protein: CASSHLLQGVDTEAFF
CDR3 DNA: TGTGCCAGCAGTCACCTTCTACAGGGTGTAGACACTGAAGCTTTCTTT

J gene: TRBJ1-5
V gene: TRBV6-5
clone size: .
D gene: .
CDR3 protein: CATLMQANQPQHF
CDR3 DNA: TGTGCCACCCTCATGCAGGCCAATCAGCCCCAGCATTTT

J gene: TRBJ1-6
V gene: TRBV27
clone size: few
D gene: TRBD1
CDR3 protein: CASSWGQGNSPLHF
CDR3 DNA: TGTGCCAGCAGCTGGGGACAGGGTAATTCACCCCTCCACTTT

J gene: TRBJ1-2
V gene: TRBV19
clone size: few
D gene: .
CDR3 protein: CASSWVGGGYTF
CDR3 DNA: TGTGCCAGTAGTTGGGTCGGAGGAGGCTACACCTTC

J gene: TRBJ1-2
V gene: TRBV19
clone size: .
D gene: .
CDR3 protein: CASRGPGQGPYGYTF
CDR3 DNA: TGTGCCAGTAGGGGTCCGGGACAAGGGCCCTATGGCTACACCTTC

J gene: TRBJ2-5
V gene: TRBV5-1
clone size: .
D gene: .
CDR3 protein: CASSLHGEETQYF
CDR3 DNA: TGCGCCAGCAGCTTGCACGGGGAAGAGACCCAGTACTTC

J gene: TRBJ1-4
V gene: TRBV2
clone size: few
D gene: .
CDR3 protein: CASSRNPGEKLFF
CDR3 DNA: TGTGCCAGCAGCCGCAACCCAGGAGAAAAACTGTTTTTT

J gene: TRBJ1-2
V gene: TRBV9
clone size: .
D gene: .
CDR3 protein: CASSVPGSYTF
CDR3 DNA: TGTGCCAGCAGCGTCCCCGGGAGCTACACCTTC

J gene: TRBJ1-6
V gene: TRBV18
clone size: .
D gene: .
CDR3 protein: CASSQANSGVNSPLHF
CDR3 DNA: TGTGCCAGCTCCCAAGCGAATTCCGGGGTAAATTCACCCCTCCACTTT

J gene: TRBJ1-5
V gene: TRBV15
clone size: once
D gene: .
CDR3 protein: CATSRDYQGENQPQHF
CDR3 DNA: TGTGCCACCAGCAGAGATTACCAGGGTGAAAATCAGCCCCAGCATTTT

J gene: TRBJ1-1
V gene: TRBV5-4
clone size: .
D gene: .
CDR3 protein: CASSLDAGASNTEAFF
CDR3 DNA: TGTGCCAGCAGCTTGGATGCAGGGGCATCGAACACTGAAGCTTTCTTT

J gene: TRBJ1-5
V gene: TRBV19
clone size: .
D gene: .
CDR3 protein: CASRWQDNQPQHF
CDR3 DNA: TGTGCCAGTAGGTGGCAGGACAATCAGCCCCAGCATTTT

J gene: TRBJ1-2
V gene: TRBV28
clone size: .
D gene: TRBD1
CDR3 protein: CASTQTGTGRTGYTF
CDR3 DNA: TGTGCCAGCACCCAAACCGGGACAGGGAGAACTGGCTACACCTTC

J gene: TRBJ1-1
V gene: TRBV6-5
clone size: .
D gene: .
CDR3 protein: CASSLSQGNTEAFF
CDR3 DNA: TGTGCCAGCAGCCTCTCCCAGGGAAACACTGAAGCTTTCTTT

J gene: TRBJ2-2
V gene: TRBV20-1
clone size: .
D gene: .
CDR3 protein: CSASVTGNTGELFF
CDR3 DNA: TGCAGTGCTAGTGTGACAGGGAACACCGGGGAGCTGTTTTTT

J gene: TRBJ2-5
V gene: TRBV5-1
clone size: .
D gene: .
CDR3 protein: CASSPTKKEGETQYF
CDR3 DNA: TGCGCCAGCAGCCCAACAAAGAAGGAGGGCGAGACCCAGTACTTC

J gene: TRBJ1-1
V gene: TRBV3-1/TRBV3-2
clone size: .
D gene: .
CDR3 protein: CASSQDTRRTTKAFF
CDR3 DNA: TGTGCCAGCAGCCAAGATACACGGCGGACGACTAAAGCTTTCTTT

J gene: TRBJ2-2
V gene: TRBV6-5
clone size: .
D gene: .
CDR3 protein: CASRAIPNSPGELFF
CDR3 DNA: TGTGCCAGCAGAGCCATACCTAACTCGCCCGGGGAGCTGTTTTTT